Sequencing of this T cell receptor beta chain was carried out in a study of identical twins. One entry per CDR3 protein, called by TCRdb with MiXCR from the 5' RACE reads. Of 100,000 or so distinct CDR3 sequences in the sample, under 7% were seen once. J was trimmed by 0 bases and V by 8 bases; bases with no gene match: 5. The CDR3 totals 13 residues. CDR1 is DFQATT and CDR2 is SNEGSKA in the germline V gene (reference sequence). In this sample, this clonotype turned up many times. J is TRBJ2-3 and V is TRBV20-1; 7 bases are a match to TRBD2. The TCR sequence derives from a woman in her 50s in good health. The sequencing sample was made of memory T cells sorted from blood. CDR3 amino acids: CSHREASTDTQYF. The CDR3 region has the DNA TGCAGTCACCGGGAGGCGAGCACAGATACGCAGTATTTT.